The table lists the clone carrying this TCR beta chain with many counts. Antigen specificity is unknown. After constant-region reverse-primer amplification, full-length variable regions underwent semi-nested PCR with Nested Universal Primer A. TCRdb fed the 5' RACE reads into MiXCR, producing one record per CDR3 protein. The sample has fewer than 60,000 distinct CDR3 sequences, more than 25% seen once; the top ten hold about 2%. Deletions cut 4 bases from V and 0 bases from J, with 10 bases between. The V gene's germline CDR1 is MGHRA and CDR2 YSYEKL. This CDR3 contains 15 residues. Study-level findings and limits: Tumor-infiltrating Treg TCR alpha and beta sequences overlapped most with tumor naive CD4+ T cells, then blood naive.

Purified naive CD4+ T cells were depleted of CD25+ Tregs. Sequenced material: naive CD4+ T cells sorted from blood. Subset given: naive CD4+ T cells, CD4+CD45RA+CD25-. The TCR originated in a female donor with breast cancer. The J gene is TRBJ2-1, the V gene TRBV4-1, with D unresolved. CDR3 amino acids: CASSPVGSSYNEQFF. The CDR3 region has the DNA TGCGCCAGCAGCCCGGTCGGGTCCTCCTACAATGAGCAGTTCTTC.